The 13 T cell receptor beta chains presented below share a single source sample, sequenced in a study of T cells expressing NK-cell markers (dated by TCRdb to the early 2020s). The receptor library was made with 5' RACE. Sequencer: Illumina HiSeq 2000. TCRdb reprocessed the public reads and reports one entry per CDR3 protein sequence, without DNA. The sample's table lists a count of 550,000 or so distinct CDR3 sequences. The ten most abundant clones make up approximately 3.6% of the sample. The sequenced material came from blood T cells: a sorted CD56 or NKG2C T cell subset, CD4+ or CD8+ T cells, or bulk PBMC T cells (not recorded which). The receptors were sampled from a man aged 18-30 years in good health. Donor details come from another sample of the same person, matched by shared clones.

The CDR3 loop reads CASSTGRGPNEKLFF. The chain has TRBV12-3 or TRBV12-4 and TRBJ1-4. The CDR3 totals 15 residues.

CDR3 residues: CASSSSGSTEAFF. This chain links TRBV6-6 with TRBJ1-1. The V gene's germline CDR1 is MNHNY and CDR2 SVGAGI (reference sequence). The CDR3 runs 13 residues.

The rearrangement joins TRBV9 to TRBJ2-6. This CDR3 comprises 17 residues. The germline CDR1 and CDR2 sequences are SGDLS and YYNGEE. CDR3 sequence reads: CASSVSLGSSGANVLTF.

The V and J genes are TRBV20-1 and TRBJ2-3; TCRdb names TRBD1, which stays unverified in the absence of DNA. The CDR3 is 13 amino acids. Germline-derived CDR1 and CDR2 are DFQATT and SNEGSKA (reference sequence). The CDR3 spells CSASTGTTDTQYF.

The rearrangement links TRBV12-3 or TRBV12-4 to TRBJ1-5; TCRdb picks TRBD1, but there is no DNA to check that call. The CDR3 is 15 amino acids. CDR3 loop: CASTWGERSNQPQHF.

The rearrangement joins TRBV20-1 to TRBJ2-1. The length of the CDR3 is 12 residues. CDR1 is DFQATT, CDR2 SNEGSKA, per germline (reference sequence). The CDR3 loop is CSASRNKMEQFF.

V usage is TRBV9 and J usage is TRBJ1-4; TCRdb indicates TRBD1, and absent DNA this call remains unverified. The CDR3 is made up of 15 amino acids. Germline V gene lookup returns CDR1 SGDLS and CDR2 YYNGEE. This CDR3 is CASSVAGRGGEKLFF. The whole variable domain, filled in from reference TRBV9 and TRBJ1-4, reads DSGVTQTPKHLITATGQRVTLRCSPRSGDLSVYWYQQSLDQGLQFLIQYYNGEERAKGNILERFSAQQFPDLHSELNLSSLELGDSALYFCASSVAGRGGEKLFFGSGTQLSVL.

V usage is TRBV6-5 and J usage is TRBJ2-2; absent DNA, TCRdb's TRBD1 call cannot be checked. The CDR3 totals 14 residues. The germline gives CDR1 MNHEY, CDR2 SVGAGI. The CDR3 sequence is CASRFTGDTGELFF.

This rearrangement joins TRBV6-5 to TRBJ2-7; TCRdb names TRBD2, which stays unverified in the absence of DNA. This CDR3 has 14 residues. Germline lookup yields CDR1 MNHEY and CDR2 SVGAGI. This CDR3 is CASKSTLSTAKQYF.

The V and J genes are TRBV11-2 and TRBJ1-1; no DNA is available, so the TRBD1 call from TCRdb remains unchecked. Germline-derived CDR1 and CDR2 are SGHAT and FQNNGV. This CDR3 has 13 amino acids. Here the CDR3 reads CASHIVGAGKAFF.

The chain has TRBV20-1 and TRBJ1-2; TCRdb returns TRBD1, unconfirmable since there is no DNA. Germline-derived CDR1 and CDR2 are DFQATT and SNEGSKA (reference sequence). The CDR3 covers 14 residues. The CDR3 region is CSAEGGRANYGYTF.

The genes are TRBV28 and TRBJ2-1; TCRdb proposes TRBD2, but this gene call is untestable without DNA. Germline assignment: CDR1 MDHEN and CDR2 SYDVKM. The CDR3 has 15 amino acids. The CDR3 reads CATKRDGLVGNEQFF.

V gene TRBV7-9 combines with J gene TRBJ2-6; with no DNA, the TCRdb D assignment of TRBD1 cannot be verified. This CDR3 region has 16 residues. The germline V gene has CDR1 SEHNR and CDR2 FQNEAQ (reference sequence). CDR3 residues: CASSRQGISGANVLTF.